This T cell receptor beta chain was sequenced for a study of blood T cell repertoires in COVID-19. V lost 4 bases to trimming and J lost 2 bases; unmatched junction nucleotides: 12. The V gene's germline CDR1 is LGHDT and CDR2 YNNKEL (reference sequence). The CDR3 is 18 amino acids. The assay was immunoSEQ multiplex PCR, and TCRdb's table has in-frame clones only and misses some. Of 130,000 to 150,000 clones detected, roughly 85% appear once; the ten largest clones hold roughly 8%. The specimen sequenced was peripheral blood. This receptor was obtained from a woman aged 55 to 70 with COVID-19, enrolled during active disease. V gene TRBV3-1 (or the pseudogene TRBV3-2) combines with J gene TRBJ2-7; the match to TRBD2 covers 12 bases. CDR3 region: CASSLTTSLAGGPYEQYF. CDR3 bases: TGTGCCAGCAGCCTAACCACTTCACTAGCGGGGGGTCCCTACGAGCAGTACTTC.